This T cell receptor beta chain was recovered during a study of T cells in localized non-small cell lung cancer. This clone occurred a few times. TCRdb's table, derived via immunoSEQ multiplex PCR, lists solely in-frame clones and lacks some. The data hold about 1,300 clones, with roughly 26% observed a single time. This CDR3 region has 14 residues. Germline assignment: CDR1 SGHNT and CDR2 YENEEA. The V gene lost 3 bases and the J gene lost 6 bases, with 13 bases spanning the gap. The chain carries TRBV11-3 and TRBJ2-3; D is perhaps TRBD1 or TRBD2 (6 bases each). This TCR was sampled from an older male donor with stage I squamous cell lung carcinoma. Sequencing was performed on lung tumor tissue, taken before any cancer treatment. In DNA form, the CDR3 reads TGTGCCAGCAGCTTGGAGGGCACAGGGGATACGCAGTATTTT. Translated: CASSLEGTGDTQYF.